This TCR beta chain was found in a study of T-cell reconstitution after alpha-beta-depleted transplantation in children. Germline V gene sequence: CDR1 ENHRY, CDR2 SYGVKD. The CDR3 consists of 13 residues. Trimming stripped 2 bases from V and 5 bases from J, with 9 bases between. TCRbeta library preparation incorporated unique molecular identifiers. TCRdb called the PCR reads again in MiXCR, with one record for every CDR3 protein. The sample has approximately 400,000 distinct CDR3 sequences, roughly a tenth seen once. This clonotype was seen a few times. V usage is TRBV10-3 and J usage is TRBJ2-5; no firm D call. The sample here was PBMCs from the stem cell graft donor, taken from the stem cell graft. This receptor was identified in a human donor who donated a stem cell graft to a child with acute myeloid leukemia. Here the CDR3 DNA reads TGTGCCATCAGTGAGCCCCGCCACGAGACCCAGTACTTC. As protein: CAISEPRHETQYF.